The entry that follows covers one T cell receptor beta chain sequence. Antigen: not known. Assay: immunoSEQ multiplex PCR; the TCRdb copy retains only in-frame clones and omits some. This table holds roughly 850,000 clones, 96% found once. This entry belongs to a study of shared clonotypes between healthy human individuals. Whole-study results and caveats: Few donors limited the genetic and exposure-history diversity represented. A reduction in generation probabilities was seen for non-shared clonotypes relative to those shared by all four donors.

In the naive CD8 group, cells lacked CD45RO and were positively selected for CCR7, so terminally differentiated effector memory CD45RA+ cells were left out. V was pared by 0 bases and J by 2 bases, with 7 bases of the junction left unmatched. This CDR3 spans 18 amino acids. CDR1 is MGHRA and CDR2 is YSYEKL in the germline V gene. V is TRBV4-1 and J is TRBJ2-1, with 10 bases fitting TRBD2. This TCR was recovered from a man aged 30 to 45 in good health. The sequenced material came from naive CD8+ T cells sorted from blood. This CDR3 reads CASSQETTSGTPYNEQFF. The CDR3 region has the DNA TGCGCCAGCAGCCAAGAGACCACTAGCGGGACCCCCTACAATGAGCAGTTCTTC.